This T cell receptor (beta chain) was obtained from a study of blood T cell repertoires in COVID-19. TCRdb keeps only in-frame clones here, not all; method: immunoSEQ multiplex PCR. The profile shows roughly 60,000 clones, around 80% of them singletons. This CDR3 has 12 amino acids. With V trimmed by 8 bases and J by 6 bases, 4 bases remained unmatched. Germline V gene data show CDR1 as MNHNY and CDR2 as SVGAGI (reference sequence). The sequencing input was peripheral blood. The source is a man in his 60s with acute or convalescent COVID-19. The V call is TRBV6-6, the J call TRBJ2-3; TRBD2 matches 8 bases. CDR3 sequence (DNA): TGTGCCAGCTCGGGGGGGCATGATACGCAGTATTTT. This codes for CASSGGHDTQYF.